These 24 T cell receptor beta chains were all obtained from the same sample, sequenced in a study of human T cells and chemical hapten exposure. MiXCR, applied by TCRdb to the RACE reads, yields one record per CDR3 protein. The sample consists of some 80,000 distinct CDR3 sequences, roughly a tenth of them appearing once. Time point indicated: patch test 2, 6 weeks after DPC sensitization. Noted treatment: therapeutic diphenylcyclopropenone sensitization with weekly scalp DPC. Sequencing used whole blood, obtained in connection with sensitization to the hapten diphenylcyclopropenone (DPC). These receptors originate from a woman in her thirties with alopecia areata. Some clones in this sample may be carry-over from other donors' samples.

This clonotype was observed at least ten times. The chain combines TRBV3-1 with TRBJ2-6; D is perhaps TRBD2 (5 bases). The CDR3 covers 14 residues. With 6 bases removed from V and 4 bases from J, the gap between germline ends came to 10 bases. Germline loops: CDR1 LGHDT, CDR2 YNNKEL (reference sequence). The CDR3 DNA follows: TGTGCCAGCAGAGTCCGCGGGGGGGCCAACGTCCTGACTTTC. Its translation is CASRVRGGANVLTF.

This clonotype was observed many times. CDR3 region: CASSIHSGGYTF. CDR3 bases: TGTGCCAGTAGTATCCACAGCGGTGGCTACACCTTC. The V call is TRBV19, the J call TRBJ1-2, with D unresolved. With 3 bases removed from V and 7 bases from J, the gap between germline ends came to 9 bases. From germline, CDR1 is LNHDA and CDR2 SQIVND (reference sequence). This CDR3 comprises 12 residues.

The CDR3 DNA is TGTGCCAGCTCACCGGACGGGAGAAACACCATATATTTT. Translating it yields CASSPDGRNTIYF. The chain carries TRBV18 and TRBJ1-3; D gene ambiguous. Trimming pared 3 bases from V and 5 bases from J, leaving 8 bases between. The CDR3 runs 13 residues. CDR1 and CDR2 from the germline V gene are KGHSH and LQKENI.

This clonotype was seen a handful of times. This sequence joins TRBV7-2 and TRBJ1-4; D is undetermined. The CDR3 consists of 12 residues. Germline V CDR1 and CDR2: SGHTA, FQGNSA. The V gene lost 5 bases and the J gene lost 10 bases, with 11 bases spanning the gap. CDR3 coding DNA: TGTGCCAGCAGCGCAACCAATAGAAAACTGTTTTTT. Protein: CASSATNRKLFF.

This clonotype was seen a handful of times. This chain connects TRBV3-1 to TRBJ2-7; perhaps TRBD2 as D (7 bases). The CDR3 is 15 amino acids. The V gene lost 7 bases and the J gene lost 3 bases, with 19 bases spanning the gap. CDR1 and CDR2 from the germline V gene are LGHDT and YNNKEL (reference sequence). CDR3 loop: CASNNWGGPDYEQYF. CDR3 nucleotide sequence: TGTGCCAGCAACAATTGGGGGGGCCCGGACTACGAGCAGTACTTC.

CDR3 loop: CASTGPRPEQYF. The CDR3 DNA reads TGTGCCAGCACCGGTCCCCGGCCCGAGCAGTACTTC. V is TRBV28 and J is TRBJ2-7; no reliable D call. Germline-derived CDR1 and CDR2 are MDHEN and SYDVKM. V lost 7 bases, J lost 6 bases, and 13 bases lay in between. CDR3 length equals 12 residues.

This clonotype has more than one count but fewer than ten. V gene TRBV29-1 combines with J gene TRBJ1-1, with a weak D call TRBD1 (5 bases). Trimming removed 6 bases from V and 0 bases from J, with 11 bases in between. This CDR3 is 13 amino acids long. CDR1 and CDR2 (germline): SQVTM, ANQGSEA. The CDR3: CSVLGRLNTEAFF. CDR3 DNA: TGCAGCGTCCTGGGACGGCTGAACACTGAAGCTTTCTTT.

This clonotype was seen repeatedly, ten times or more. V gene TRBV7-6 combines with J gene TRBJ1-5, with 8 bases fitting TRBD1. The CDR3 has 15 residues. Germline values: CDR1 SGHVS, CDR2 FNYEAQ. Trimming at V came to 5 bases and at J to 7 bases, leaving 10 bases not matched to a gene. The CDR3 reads CASSPTPDRAQPQHF. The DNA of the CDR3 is TGTGCCAGCAGCCCAACGCCGGACAGGGCCCAGCCCCAGCATTTT.

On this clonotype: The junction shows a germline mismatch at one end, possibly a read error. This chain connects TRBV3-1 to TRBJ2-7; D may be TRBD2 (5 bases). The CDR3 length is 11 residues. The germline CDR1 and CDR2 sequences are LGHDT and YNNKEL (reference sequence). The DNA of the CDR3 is TGTGTCAGCAGCGGCACCTACGAGCAGTACTTC. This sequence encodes CVSSGTYEQYF.

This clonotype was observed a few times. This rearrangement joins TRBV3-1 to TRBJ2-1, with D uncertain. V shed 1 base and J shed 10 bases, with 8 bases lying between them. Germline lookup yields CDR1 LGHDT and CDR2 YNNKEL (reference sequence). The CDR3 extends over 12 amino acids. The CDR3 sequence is CASSQVSREQFF. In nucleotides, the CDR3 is TGTGCCAGCAGCCAAGTATCAAGGGAGCAGTTCTTC.

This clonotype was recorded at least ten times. The CDR3, as DNA: TGTGCCAGCAGCACATCCATCGCCGGGACAGGACATCAAGAGACCCAGTACTTC. Protein: CASSTSIAGTGHQETQYF. The chain combines TRBV7-9 with TRBJ2-5, with 8 bases fitting TRBD1. Trimming took 5 bases from V and 2 from J; bases not matched to a gene: 16. Germline CDR1 is SEHNR and CDR2 is FQNEAQ (reference sequence). This CDR3 has 18 amino acids.

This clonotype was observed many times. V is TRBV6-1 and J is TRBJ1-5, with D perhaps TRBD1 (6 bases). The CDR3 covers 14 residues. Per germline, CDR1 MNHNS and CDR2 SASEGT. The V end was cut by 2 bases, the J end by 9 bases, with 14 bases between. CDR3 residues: CASSERGGGRPQHF. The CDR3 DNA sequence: TGTGCCAGCAGTGAAAGGGGGGGAGGTAGGCCCCAGCATTTT.

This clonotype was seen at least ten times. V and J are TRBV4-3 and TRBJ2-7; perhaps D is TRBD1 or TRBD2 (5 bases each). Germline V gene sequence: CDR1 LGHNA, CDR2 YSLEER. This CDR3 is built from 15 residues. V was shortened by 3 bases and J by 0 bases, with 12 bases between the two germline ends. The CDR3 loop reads CASSQSQGASYEQYF. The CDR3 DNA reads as TGCGCCAGCAGCCAGAGTCAGGGAGCCTCCTACGAGCAGTACTTC.

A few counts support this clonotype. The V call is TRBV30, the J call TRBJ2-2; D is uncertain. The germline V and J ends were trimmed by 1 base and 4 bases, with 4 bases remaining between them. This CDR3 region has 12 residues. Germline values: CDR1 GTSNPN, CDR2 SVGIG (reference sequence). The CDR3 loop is CAWSDPTGELFF. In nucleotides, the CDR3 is TGTGCCTGGAGTGATCCCACCGGGGAGCTGTTTTTT.

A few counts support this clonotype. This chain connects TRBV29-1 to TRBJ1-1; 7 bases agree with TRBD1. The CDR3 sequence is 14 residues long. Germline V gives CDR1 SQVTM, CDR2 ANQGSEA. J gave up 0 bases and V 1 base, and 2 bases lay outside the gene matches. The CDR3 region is CSVEGDSMNTEAFF. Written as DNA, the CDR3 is TGCAGCGTTGAAGGGGACAGCATGAACACTGAAGCTTTCTTT.

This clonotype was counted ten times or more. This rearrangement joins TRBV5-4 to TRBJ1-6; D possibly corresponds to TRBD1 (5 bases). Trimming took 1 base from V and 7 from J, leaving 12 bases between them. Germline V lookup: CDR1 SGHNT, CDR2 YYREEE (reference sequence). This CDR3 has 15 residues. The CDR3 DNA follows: TGTGCCAGCAGCTTGTCGGTTCGGGACAATTCACCCCTCCACTTT. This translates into CASSLSVRDNSPLHF.

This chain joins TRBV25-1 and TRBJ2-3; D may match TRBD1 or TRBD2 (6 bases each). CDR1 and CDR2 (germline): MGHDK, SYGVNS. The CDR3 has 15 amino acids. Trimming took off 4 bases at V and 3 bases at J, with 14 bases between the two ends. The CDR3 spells CASSALRGATDTQYF. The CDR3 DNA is TGTGCCAGCAGTGCCCTGAGGGGGGCGACAGATACGCAGTATTTT.

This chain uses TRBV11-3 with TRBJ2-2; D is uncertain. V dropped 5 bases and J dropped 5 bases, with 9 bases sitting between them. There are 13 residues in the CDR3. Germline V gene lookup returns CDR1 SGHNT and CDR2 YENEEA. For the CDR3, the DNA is TGTGCCAGCAGCCCGGCCCGGACCGGGGAGCTGTTTTTT. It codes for CASSPARTGELFF.

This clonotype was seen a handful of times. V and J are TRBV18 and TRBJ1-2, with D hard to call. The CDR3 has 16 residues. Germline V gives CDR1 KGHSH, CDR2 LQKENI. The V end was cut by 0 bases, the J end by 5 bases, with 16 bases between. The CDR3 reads CASSPPVAGRTYGYTF. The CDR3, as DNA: TGTGCCAGCTCACCACCGGTAGCAGGACGGACTTATGGCTACACCTTC.

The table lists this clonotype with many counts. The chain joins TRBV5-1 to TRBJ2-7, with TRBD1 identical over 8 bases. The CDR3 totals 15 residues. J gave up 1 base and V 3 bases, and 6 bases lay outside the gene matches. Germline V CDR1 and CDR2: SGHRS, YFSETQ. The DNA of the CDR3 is TGCGCCAGCAGCTATTCCGGGACAGGATCCTACGAGCAGTACTTC. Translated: CASSYSGTGSYEQYF.

The CDR3 here is CASSRGPAGGSGELFF. The CDR3 DNA sequence: TGTGCCAGCTCCAGGGGCCCAGCGGGGGGATCCGGGGAGCTGTTTTTT. The chain combines TRBV9 with TRBJ2-2, with TRBD2 identical over 9 bases. From germline, CDR1 is SGDLS and CDR2 YYNGEE. V lost 7 bases to trimming and J lost 6 bases; unmatched junction nucleotides: 13. The CDR3 consists of 16 residues.

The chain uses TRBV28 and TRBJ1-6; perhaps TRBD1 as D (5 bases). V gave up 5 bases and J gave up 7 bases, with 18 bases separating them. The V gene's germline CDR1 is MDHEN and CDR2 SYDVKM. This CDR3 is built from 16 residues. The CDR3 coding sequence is TGTGCCAGCAGTCTCCACACTCCGGGACTGAATTCACCCCTCCACTTT. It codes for CASSLHTPGLNSPLHF.

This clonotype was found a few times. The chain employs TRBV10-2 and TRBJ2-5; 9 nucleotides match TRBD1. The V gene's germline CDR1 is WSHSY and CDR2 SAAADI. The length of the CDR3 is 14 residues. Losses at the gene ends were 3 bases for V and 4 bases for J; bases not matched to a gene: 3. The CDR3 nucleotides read TGCGCCAGCAGTGATTGGACAGGGGTAGAGACCCAGTACTTC. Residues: CASSDWTGVETQYF.

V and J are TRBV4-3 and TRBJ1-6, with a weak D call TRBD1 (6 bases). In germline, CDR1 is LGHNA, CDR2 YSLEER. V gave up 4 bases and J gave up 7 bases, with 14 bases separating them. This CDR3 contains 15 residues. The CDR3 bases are TGCGCCAGCAGCCCCAGGGGAATAGAGAATTCACCCCTCCACTTT. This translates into CASSPRGIENSPLHF.